These 24 T cell receptor beta chains were all obtained from the same sample, sequenced in a study of molecular identifiers for immune sequencing clone quantification. TCRdb reprocessed the PCR reads via MiXCR and lists one record per CDR3 protein. The table lists about 640,000 distinct CDR3 sequences, nearly 20% of them singletons. Source material: naive CD8+ T cells from blood, with Jurkat cell RNA spiked in. This sample's subset: FACS-sorted CD8+CD4-CCR7+CD45RA+ naive T cells. The receptors come from a human donor in good health. Some libraries in this study had Jurkat cell RNA spiked in.

This clonotype was counted ten times or more. J is TRBJ2-5 and V is TRBV5-1, with D possibly TRBD1 on 6 matching bases. From germline, CDR1 is SGHRS and CDR2 YFSETQ. The CDR3 spans 12 residues. The V gene lost 8 bases and the J gene lost 0 bases, with 8 bases spanning the gap. The CDR3 DNA reads as TGCGCCAGTAGGGACAACCAAGAGACCCAGTACTTC. Translating gives CASRDNQETQYF.

V usage is TRBV5-6 and J usage is TRBJ1-3; 8 bases fit TRBD1. Germline lookup yields CDR1 SGHDT and CDR2 YYEEEE. V was clipped by 4 bases and J by 4 bases; unmatched bases: 4. The CDR3 contains 14 residues. CDR3 residues: CASSPRTGGNTIYF. The DNA for the CDR3 is TGTGCCAGCAGCCCCCGGACAGGGGGAAACACCATATATTTT.

In the case of this clonotype: Since a much larger clone is just one base distant, this may be a read error. The J gene is TRBJ2-3, the V gene TRBV10-2; 10 nucleotides agree with TRBD2. The V and J ends lost 3 bases and 4 bases, in that order; junction bases with no gene match: 7. The CDR3 consists of 16 residues. From germline, CDR1 is WSHSY and CDR2 SAAADI. The CDR3 sequence: CASSDYTSGEPDTQYF. DNA of the CDR3: TGCGCCAGCAGTGACTACACTAGCGGGGAGCCAGATACGCAGTATTTT.

A note on this clonotype: With a much larger clone just one base away, this may be a read error. This chain connects TRBV27 to TRBJ2-1; no definite D call. This CDR3 is 16 amino acids long. The ends were cut back, 5 bases at V and 2 bases at J, with 16 bases in the middle. Germline CDR1 is MNHEY and CDR2 is SMNVEV (reference sequence). CDR3 sequence reads: CASSEIEQPTYNEQFF. The CDR3 DNA reads TGTGCCAGCAGTGAAATCGAACAGCCTACCTACAATGAGCAGTTCTTC.

Of note for this clonotype: Being one base from a much bigger clone, this may be a read error. The V gene is TRBV2, the J gene TRBJ1-1; D is possibly TRBD1 (5 bases). Germline V CDR1 and CDR2: SNHLY, FYNNEI. The CDR3 totals 15 residues. The DNA for the CDR3 is TGTGCCAGCCGTGAAATCGGGGACCCGAACACTGAAGCTTTCTTT. Protein product: CASREIGDPNTEAFF.

As regards this clonotype: Possible read error: a much larger clone is one base away. Because the CDR3 is missing its conserved closing phenylalanine or tryptophan, this is likely a read error. The V gene is TRBV7-9, the J gene TRBJ2-1; D unclear. CDR3 size: 12 residues. Germline assignment: CDR1 SEHNR and CDR2 FQNEAQ (reference sequence). V was pared by 4 bases and J by 6 bases, with 7 bases between. The CDR3 DNA follows: TGTGCCAGCAGCTCCCTATCCAATGAGCAGTTCCTC. Amino acid sequence: CASSSLSNEQFL.

This clonotype was seen repeatedly, ten times or more. The chain links TRBV12-3 or TRBV12-4 to TRBJ2-5; no clear D gene. The germline V and J ends were trimmed by 6 bases and 1 base, with 12 bases remaining between them. The CDR3 has 14 amino acids. Written as DNA, the CDR3 is TGTGCCAGCAGAGCTAATAATGCCCAAGAGACCCAGTACTTC. Amino acid sequence: CASRANNAQETQYF.

A word on this clonotype: The CDR3 does not end in the conserved phenylalanine or tryptophan, so this is likely a read error. The chain uses TRBV27 and TRBJ2-1, with 8 nucleotides matching TRBD2. Germline V gene lookup returns CDR1 MNHEY and CDR2 SMNVEV (reference sequence). The CDR3 consists of 15 residues. The V segment lost 0 bases and the J segment 8 bases; nucleotides outside the gene matches: 6. CDR3 coding DNA: TGTGCCAGCAGTTTATCGAGCGGGAGTCAGGATGAGCAGTTCCTC. Translated: CASSLSSGSQDEQFL.

V and J are TRBV27 and TRBJ2-7, with a possible D match to TRBD2 (5 bases). The germline V gene has CDR1 MNHEY and CDR2 SMNVEV (reference sequence). The CDR3 extends over 15 amino acids. Trimming pared 0 bases from V and 1 base from J, leaving 10 bases between. CDR3 region: CASSLSSGNSYEQYF. CDR3 DNA sequence: TGTGCCAGCAGTTTATCGAGCGGAAATTCCTACGAGCAGTACTTC.

At least ten counts were recorded for this clonotype. This chain connects TRBV14 to TRBJ2-3; no definite D call. The ends were cut back, 1 base at V and 2 bases at J, with 4 bases in the middle. CDR3 size: 13 residues. Germline V CDR1 and CDR2: SGHDN, FVKESK. The CDR3 reads CASSQVDTDTQYF. The CDR3 nucleotides are TGTGCCAGCAGCCAAGTAGACACAGATACGCAGTATTTT.

This sequence joins TRBV7-9 and TRBJ2-2; 10 nucleotides align to TRBD1. The CDR3 runs to 16 residues. J lost 6 bases, V lost 4 bases, and 8 bases had no gene match. Germline loops: CDR1 SEHNR, CDR2 FQNEAQ (reference sequence). CDR3 protein: CASSSRDRGNAGELFF. In DNA form, the CDR3 reads TGTGCCAGCAGCTCCCGGGACAGGGGTAACGCCGGGGAGCTGTTTTTT.

In the case of this clonotype: A much larger clone is a single base away; this may be a read error. The chain links TRBV4-3 to TRBJ2-5; possible D gene TRBD2, 5 bases. This CDR3 contains 14 residues. Germline CDR1 LGHNA, CDR2 YSLEER. The CDR3 coding sequence is TGCGTCAGCAGCCACGGACTGTCCCAAGAGACCCAGTACTTC. It specifies CVSSHGLSQETQYF.

This clonotype was counted many times. The rearrangement links TRBV10-3 to TRBJ2-3; D gene ambiguous. In germline, CDR1 is ENHRY, CDR2 SYGVKD. The CDR3 has 14 amino acids. V lost 2 bases to trimming and J lost 0 bases, with 6 bases between them. DNA for the CDR3: TGTGCCATCAGTGAGACAGTTAGCACAGATACGCAGTATTTT. Translating it yields CAISETVSTDTQYF.

This clonotype has just a few counts. The chain couples TRBV3-1 to TRBJ2-1, with D perhaps TRBD2 (6 bases). The CDR3 runs 16 residues. Looked up from germline, CDR1 is LGHDT and CDR2 is YNNKEL (reference sequence). V was trimmed by 0 bases and J by 3 bases, leaving 12 bases between them. CDR3 nucleotide sequence: TGTGCCAGCAGCCAAGAGCATAGCGGACTCTACAATGAGCAGTTCTTC. Residues: CASSQEHSGLYNEQFF.

This clonotype was found many times. V is TRBV27 and J is TRBJ2-7; D uncertain. Trimming pared 5 bases from V and 0 bases from J, leaving 11 bases between. CDR1 and CDR2 (germline): MNHEY, SMNVEV (reference sequence). This CDR3 has 14 amino acids. This CDR3 reads CASSPLGPSYEQYF. The CDR3 nucleotides read TGTGCCAGCAGTCCCCTCGGCCCCTCCTACGAGCAGTACTTC.

This clonotype was seen a single time. A much larger clone is a single base away; this may be a read error. The rearrangement joins TRBV20-1 to TRBJ2-7; 8 bases are shared with TRBD2. Germline V gene data show CDR1 as DFQATT and CDR2 as SNEGSKA (reference sequence). CDR3 size: 14 residues. CDR3 protein: CSASGRGARYGQYF. The CDR3, as DNA: TGCAGTGCTAGTGGGCGGGGGGCTCGCTACGGGCAGTACTTC.

This clonotype was counted many times. The chain joins TRBV30 to TRBJ2-3; D not certain. V dropped 2 bases and J dropped 4 bases, with 10 bases sitting between them. The CDR3 has 13 amino acids. Germline V gene sequence: CDR1 GTSNPN, CDR2 SVGIG (reference sequence). CDR3 nucleotide sequence: TGTGCCTGGAGTTGGAACCCCCCAGATACGCAGTATTTT. Translation gives CAWSWNPPDTQYF.

A few counts support this clonotype. V and J are TRBV20-1 and TRBJ2-7; 11 bases map to TRBD2. The trim removed 3 bases at V and 0 bases at J, leaving 4 bases unmatched. Germline loops: CDR1 DFQATT, CDR2 SNEGSKA (reference sequence). The CDR3 has 15 residues. The CDR3 nucleotides are TGCAGTGCTAGTGGTAGCGGGAGGGCCTCCTACGAGCAGTACTTC. This gives the protein CSASGSGRASYEQYF.

This clonotype was counted at least ten times. The genes are TRBV20-1 and TRBJ1-1; D is ambiguous. In germline, CDR1 is DFQATT, CDR2 SNEGSKA (reference sequence). Trimming left V 0 bases short and J 4 bases short, with 15 bases between. The length of the CDR3 is 15 residues. For the CDR3, the DNA is TGCAGTGCTAGAGATGGGATTGGCTACCTCACTGAAGCTTTCTTT. This encodes CSARDGIGYLTEAFF.

This clonotype was counted many times. The chain joins TRBV7-9 to TRBJ2-2; 9 positions match TRBD1. CDR1 is SEHNR, CDR2 FQNEAQ, per germline (reference sequence). The junction had 6 bases not matched to a gene; V was cut back by 3 bases and J by 4 bases. The CDR3 runs 16 residues. As DNA, the CDR3 is TGTGCCAGCAGCTTTCCGGGACAGGGTAGCACCGGGGAGCTGTTTTTT. It translates to CASSFPGQGSTGELFF.

The genes are TRBV7-2 and TRBJ2-7; 7 bases match TRBD1. The CDR3 length is 15 residues. J gave up 4 bases and V 5 bases, and 11 bases lay outside the gene matches. From germline, CDR1 is SGHTA and CDR2 FQGNSA. The CDR3 DNA is TGTGCCAGCAGCCATCCGGGACAGTGGGTTTACGAGCAGTACTTC. Residues: CASSHPGQWVYEQYF.

This clonotype was recorded only once. Possible read error: a much larger clone is one base away. V and J are TRBV7-9 and TRBJ1-4; perhaps TRBD1 as D (5 bases). Germline-derived CDR1 and CDR2 are SEHNR and FQNEAQ (reference sequence). The germline V and J ends were trimmed by 2 bases and 0 bases, with 10 bases remaining between them. The CDR3 is made up of 16 amino acids. CDR3 in DNA: TGTGCCAGCAGCTTAAGCAGGGCCGCAACTAATGAAAAACTGTTTTTT. Its protein is CASSLSRAATNEKLFF.

A remark on this clonotype: A junction end diverges from the germline sequence, so it may reflect a read error. The rearrangement uses TRBV14 and TRBJ2-1, with D hard to call. The CDR3 consists of 15 residues. Germline V gene sequence: CDR1 SGHDN, CDR2 FVKESK. The CDR3: CANSQEGYPFNEQFF. The CDR3 bases are TGTGCCAACAGCCAAGAAGGGTACCCCTTCAATGAGCAGTTCTTC.

Details on this clonotype: A read error may be the cause here, since a much bigger clone is one base away. This chain uses TRBV12-3 or TRBV12-4 with TRBJ1-5; 7 nucleotides agree with TRBD1. The J call may be faulty, since TRBJ2-3 better matches the DNA end. The CDR3 is 18 residues long. DNA for the CDR3: TGTGCCAGCACCTCCCGGGACAGCACAGTGACCCAGAATCAGCCCCAGTATTTT. Protein sequence: CASTSRDSTVTQNQPQYF.